This T cell receptor beta chain was sequenced in a study of blood T cell repertoires in COVID-19. Looking at the study overall: Samples representing acute and convalescent COVID-19 were sourced from the United States, Italy and Spain. T cells, B-cell-depleted T cells, or PBMCs supplied cDNA or gDNA.

In the authors' workflow: Estimation of nucleated cell counts was performed using reference gene primer amplification. The assay was immunoSEQ multiplex PCR, and TCRdb's table has in-frame clones only and misses some. The D gene and trimming were derived from the DNA, and the V and J assignments and clone size from that table. There are about 120,000 clones in the sample; about 80% occur only once, and around 4.1% lies in the top ten. Germline V lookup: CDR1 KGHSH, CDR2 LQKENI. There are 14 residues in the CDR3. Trimming took off 3 bases at V and 1 base at J, with 7 bases between the two ends. About this clone: The sample has other DNA sequences that encode this CDR3 too.

This TCR came from a woman older than 75 with acute or convalescent COVID-19. Sequenced sample: peripheral blood. The chain has TRBV18 and TRBJ1-3; maybe TRBD1 (5 bases). For the CDR3, the DNA is TGTGCCAGCTCACCCCAGGGATCTGGAAACACCATATATTTT. This translates into CASSPQGSGNTIYF.